Below, 10 T cell receptor beta chains from the same sample are listed, as sequenced in a study of STAT3 mutations in large granular lymphocyte leukemia. General study results and limits: Every T-cell large granular lymphocyte leukemia patient had at least one immunodominant TCR beta clonotype.

The antigens of these receptors remain unknown. The data were produced by immunoSEQ multiplex PCR, yet TCRdb's version contains in-frame clones alone and is incomplete. The table has around 17,000 clones, 70% to 90% seen once; the top ten hold 8.6%. Sequenced input: peripheral blood mononuclear cells. These receptors came from a man aged 45-65 years with T-cell large granular lymphocyte leukemia. Some clones in this sample may be carry-over from other donors' samples.

This chain links TRBV5-1 with TRBJ1-6, with D hard to call. This CDR3 has 14 residues. Germline V lookup: CDR1 SGHRS, CDR2 YFSETQ. Trimming removed 0 bases from V and 6 bases from J, with 7 bases in between. In nucleotides, the CDR3 is TGCGCCAGCAGCTTGGGGCCGGGTAATTCACCCCTCCACTTT. Protein sequence: CASSLGPGNSPLHF.

V gene TRBV7-9 combines with J gene TRBJ1-3; D remains unclear. The CDR3 has 12 amino acids. V shed 1 base and J shed 4 bases, with 2 bases lying between them. The V gene's germline CDR1 is SEHNR and CDR2 FQNEAQ (reference sequence). CDR3 loop: CASSLEGNTIYF. In DNA, the CDR3 is TGTGCCAGCAGCTTAGAAGGAAACACCATATATTTT. The full variable domain, with the rest looked up from reference TRBV7-9 and TRBJ1-3, is DTGVSQNPRHKITKRGQNVTFRCDPISEHNRLYWYRQTLGQGPEFLTYFQNEAQLEKSRLLSDRFSAERPKGSFSTLEIQRTEQGDSAMYLCASSLEGNTIYFGEGSWLTVV.

V gene TRBV7-9 combines with J gene TRBJ2-1; D uncertain. V lost 2 bases and J lost 8, with 4 bases in between. The CDR3 has 11 amino acids. Looked up from germline, CDR1 is SEHNR and CDR2 is FQNEAQ (reference sequence). CDR3 DNA: TGTGCCAGCAGCTTAAACCATGAGCAGTTCTTC. Translating gives CASSLNHEQFF.

V is TRBV15 and J is TRBJ2-2, with 9 bases matching TRBD2. The CDR3 sequence is 17 residues long. With 1 base clipped from V and 5 bases from J, the junction kept 8 bases outside the gene matches. Germline V lookup: CDR1 LNHNV, CDR2 YYDKDF (reference sequence). The CDR3 coding sequence is TGTGCCACCAGCAGAGTCGGCGGGGGGGCCCGTACCGGGGAGCTGTTTTTT. Residues: CATSRVGGGARTGELFF.

This clone has a single count. The rearrangement uses TRBV7-8 and TRBJ1-5, with D uncertain. The length of the CDR3 is 16 residues. Trimming shortened V by 0 bases and J by 0 bases, and 9 bases separated the two germline ends. In germline, CDR1 is SGHVS, CDR2 FQNEAQ. The CDR3 reads CASSLARGYSNQPQHF. In DNA, the CDR3 is TGTGCCAGCAGCTTAGCTCGGGGTTATAGCAATCAGCCCCAGCATTTT.

In DNA form, the CDR3 reads TGCGCCAGCAGCCAAGTGGTAGGGGGTGTGTACGAGCAGTACTTC. Residues: CASSQVVGGVYEQYF. The chain links TRBV4-1 to TRBJ2-7, with D possibly TRBD1 on 6 matching bases. V lost 1 base to trimming and J lost 4 bases, with 14 bases between them. The CDR3 consists of 15 residues. The germline gives CDR1 MGHRA, CDR2 YSYEKL.

The genes are TRBV4-3 and TRBJ2-7, with D unresolved. Germline lookup yields CDR1 LGHNA and CDR2 YSLEER. Trimming left V 0 bases short and J 3 bases short, with 6 bases between. This CDR3 comprises 13 residues. CDR3 protein: CASSQDGHYEQYF. DNA for the CDR3: TGCGCCAGCAGCCAAGATGGGCACTACGAGCAGTACTTC.

This rearrangement joins TRBV2 to TRBJ2-1; D not resolved. Germline lookup yields CDR1 SNHLY and CDR2 FYNNEI. The CDR3 covers 15 residues. With 7 bases removed from V and 5 bases from J, the gap between germline ends came to 18 bases. The CDR3 DNA is TGTGCCAGCACTAGTAGAGCAATATACAACAATGAGCAGTTCTTC. This encodes CASTSRAIYNNEQFF.

The V and J genes are TRBV5-4 and TRBJ2-7; 14 nucleotides agree with TRBD2. CDR3 length: 17 amino acids. CDR1 and CDR2 from the germline V gene are SGHNT and YYREEE (reference sequence). The V and J ends lost 4 bases and 0 bases, in that order; junction bases with no gene match: 6. The DNA of the CDR3 is TGTGCCAGCAGCCGGACTAGCGGGGGGACGAGCTCCTACGAGCAGTACTTC. Its protein product is CASSRTSGGTSSYEQYF.

The chain has TRBV2 and TRBJ1-4; the D is unclear. CDR3 length: 16 amino acids. Trimming took off 6 bases at V and 6 bases at J, with 20 bases between the two ends. Germline values: CDR1 SNHLY, CDR2 FYNNEI. CDR3 residues: CASSGLDGLQDEKLFF. CDR3 DNA sequence: TGTGCCAGCAGCGGCCTCGACGGCCTGCAGGATGAAAAACTGTTTTTT.